What follows are 17 T cell receptor beta chains derived from one specimen sequenced in a study of Ad26.COV2.S vaccination and SARS-CoV-2 variants. Treatment indicated: around 19 received Ad26.COV2.S at low or high dose, single or two shots; several received placebo; per-sample allocation not given. At day 63 after the first vaccine or placebo injection, samples were drawn. Clones were read by immunoSEQ multiplex PCR, and TCRdb kept only the in-frame ones, dropping some. The sample holds about half a million clones, 70% to 90% seen once. Sequencing was performed on peripheral blood, taken in a trial of Ad26.COV2.S vaccine versus placebo. These receptors all stem from a person aged 18-65 years who received the Ad26.COV2.S COVID-19 vaccine or a placebo.

The chain has TRBV5-4 and TRBJ2-1; 10 positions agree with TRBD2. Trimming took 3 bases from V and 4 from J; bases not matched to a gene: 7. The CDR3 totals 16 residues. CDR1 is SGHNT, CDR2 YYREEE, per germline (reference sequence). In DNA, the CDR3 is TGTGCCAGCAGCTCGTCCGGGACTAGCGTATACAATGAGCAGTTCTTC. Protein product: CASSSSGTSVYNEQFF.

The chain has TRBV27 and TRBJ2-7; 8 bases match TRBD1. Germline V CDR1 and CDR2: MNHEY, SMNVEV (reference sequence). The CDR3 loop spans 15 amino acids. The trim removed 6 bases at V and 4 bases at J, leaving 11 bases unmatched. Here the CDR3 reads CASRSGGTGLYEQYF. CDR3 nucleotide sequence: TGTGCCAGCAGATCTGGCGGGACAGGACTATACGAGCAGTACTTC.

J is TRBJ2-6 and V is TRBV27; D remains ambiguous. Trimming removed 2 bases from V and 2 bases from J, with 4 bases in between. The CDR3 extends over 14 amino acids. Germline CDR1 reads MNHEY; CDR2 reads SMNVEV (reference sequence). The CDR3: CASSLIAGANVLTF. The DNA for the CDR3 is TGTGCCAGCAGTTTAATAGCTGGGGCCAACGTCCTGACTTTC.

The V and J genes are TRBV5-1 and TRBJ2-6, with D hard to call. The CDR3 is 15 residues long. The V gene's germline CDR1 is SGHRS and CDR2 YFSETQ. The V gene lost 1 base and the J gene lost 1 base, with 6 bases spanning the gap. The CDR3 here is CASSLSISGANVLTF. In DNA form, the CDR3 reads TGCGCCAGCAGCTTGTCTATATCTGGGGCCAACGTCCTGACTTTC.

Points on this clone: The sample has other DNA sequences that encode this CDR3 too. The V call is TRBV6-5, the J call TRBJ2-7; 7 bases fit TRBD1. Trimming removed 0 bases from V and 1 base from J; junction bases left unmatched: 3. This CDR3 spans 15 amino acids. Per germline, CDR1 MNHEY and CDR2 SVGAGI. The CDR3 nucleotides read TGTGCCAGCAGTTACTCGAGGGACAGATCCTACGAGCAGTACTTC. Translation: CASSYSRDRSYEQYF.

The chain joins TRBV6-5 to TRBJ2-3; no clear D gene. V lost 5 bases, J lost 11 bases, and 17 bases lay in between. Germline-derived CDR1 and CDR2 are MNHEY and SVGAGI. This CDR3 is built from 13 residues. This CDR3 is CASSHEDATRQYF. CDR3 coding DNA: TGTGCCAGCAGTCATGAGGACGCTACCCGGCAGTATTTT.

The chain uses TRBV19 and TRBJ2-2, with 7 bases aligning to TRBD1. This CDR3 comprises 14 residues. With V trimmed by 5 bases and J by 2 bases, 2 bases remained unmatched. CDR1 and CDR2 from the germline V gene are LNHDA and SQIVND (reference sequence). The CDR3 loop reads CASSGTVNTGELFF. CDR3 bases: TGTGCCAGTAGTGGGACAGTTAACACCGGGGAGCTGTTTTTT.

This clone was recorded a few times. The CDR3 nucleotides are TGTGCCAGCAGTGAACTAGCGGGGTACCAAGAGACCCAGTACTTC. Protein product: CASSELAGYQETQYF. The genes are TRBV6-1 and TRBJ2-5, with 9 bases matching TRBD2. Germline loops: CDR1 MNHNS, CDR2 SASEGT. The CDR3 is 15 amino acids. After removal of 2 bases from V and 0 bases from J, the junction contained 1 base not matched to a gene.

The sample holds one count of this clone. This sequence joins TRBV4-1 and TRBJ1-1, with D possibly TRBD1 on 6 matching bases. V was cut by 5 bases and J by 8 bases, with 21 bases left in between. Germline values: CDR1 MGHRA, CDR2 YSYEKL. The CDR3 covers 15 residues. The DNA of the CDR3 is TGCGCCAGCAGCTCACCCCAGGCCAGGACAGACGAAGCTTTCTTT. The encoded protein is CASSSPQARTDEAFF.

The V and J genes are TRBV4-1 and TRBJ2-7, with a weak D call TRBD1 (6 bases). The CDR3 consists of 16 residues. Deletions cut 1 base from V and 0 bases from J, with 13 bases between. Germline CDR1 MGHRA, CDR2 YSYEKL. CDR3 amino acids: CASSQGPDSTSYEQYF. The CDR3 region has the DNA TGCGCCAGCAGCCAAGGTCCGGACAGTACCTCCTACGAGCAGTACTTC.

The chain couples TRBV4-3 to TRBJ2-3, with 9 bases that match TRBD1. This CDR3 has 18 residues. CDR1 LGHNA and CDR2 YSLEER come from the germline V gene. V dropped 1 base and J dropped 2; count of bases not matched to a gene: 10. The CDR3 sequence: CASSQVLLGTGNTDTQYF. The DNA of the CDR3 is TGCGCCAGCAGCCAAGTACTACTTGGGACAGGGAACACAGATACGCAGTATTTT.

This clone was seen a single time. This rearrangement joins TRBV28 to TRBJ1-2; TRBD1 is a possible D gene (6 bases). The CDR3 covers 14 residues. Germline CDR1 and CDR2: MDHEN and SYDVKM. The ends were cut back, 5 bases at V and 3 bases at J, with 13 bases in the middle. CDR3 residues: CASSPGQTYYGYTF. Here the CDR3 DNA reads TGTGCCAGCAGTCCCGGACAGACCTACTATGGCTACACCTTC.

On this clone itself: Other nucleotide sequences from this sample produce the same CDR3. The chain uses TRBV12-3 or TRBV12-4 and TRBJ1-1; D unresolved. The CDR3 is 13 amino acids. V lost 2 bases to trimming and J lost 1 base, with 5 bases between them. The CDR3 DNA is TGTGCCAGCAGTTTATTCGGGAACACTGAAGCTTTCTTT. Translated, it gives CASSLFGNTEAFF.

The chain combines TRBV10-2 with TRBJ2-5; D might be TRBD1 (6 bases). V was clipped by 1 base and J by 5 bases, with 14 bases between them. The germline V gene has CDR1 WSHSY and CDR2 SAAADI. This CDR3 is 15 amino acids long. The CDR3 loop is CASSEFRGDEETQYF. In DNA, the CDR3 is TGCGCCAGCAGTGAGTTCAGGGGAGACGAGGAGACCCAGTACTTC.

The chain carries TRBV24-1 and TRBJ2-1; 7 bases are a match to TRBD2. This CDR3 has 17 residues. V was pared by 5 bases and J by 4 bases, with 13 bases of the junction left unmatched. Germline V CDR1 and CDR2: KGHDR, SFDVKD. The CDR3 coding sequence is TGTGCCACCAGTGTAGGACTAGGGGAGCGGGCTTACAATGAGCAGTTCTTC. Protein: CATSVGLGERAYNEQFF.

V gene TRBV27 combines with J gene TRBJ2-7; D remains ambiguous. Between the trimmed V and J ends, which lost 0 bases and 1 base, there was a span of 7 bases. The CDR3 has 14 amino acids. CDR1 and CDR2 (germline): MNHEY, SMNVEV (reference sequence). CDR3 nucleotides: TGTGCCAGCAGTTTATCGATATTGTCCTACGAGCAGTACTTC. It encodes CASSLSILSYEQYF.

This clone was picked up a small number of times. The CDR3 loop is CASSRNSPLHF. The CDR3 DNA reads as TGTGCCAGCAGTCGCAATTCACCCCTCCACTTT. The chain links TRBV12-3 or TRBV12-4 to TRBJ1-6; D is unclear. This CDR3 contains 11 residues. The V gene lost 5 bases and the J gene lost 7 bases, with 3 bases spanning the gap.